This is a list of T cell receptor beta chains from one sample in a study of CD8 T cells in ankylosing spondylitis. One entry per CDR3 protein, called by TCRdb with MiXCR from the 5' RACE reads. The sample consists of roughly 230,000 distinct CDR3 sequences, roughly a tenth of them appearing once. The specimen was blood, either unsorted or a sorted T cell fraction (not recorded which). The origin of the receptors is a male donor with ankylosing spondylitis or in good health (not recorded which). Each CDR3 is given with its conserved first and last residue. The D gene is left open where the match is weak. The size entry is marked missing in some rows and otherwise reads once, few, many or a size class.

j_call v_call clone_size d_call cdr3_aa cdr3_nt
TRBJ2-3 TRBV7-2 many NA CASSLGLGTDTQYF TGTGCCAGCAGCCTGGGCCTAGGCACAGATACGCAGTATTTT
TRBJ2-3 TRBV7-2 NA NA CASSPGPASTDTQYF TGTGCCAGCAGCCCCGGGCCAGCTAGCACAGATACGCAGTATTTT
TRBJ2-7 TRBV9 many TRBD1 CASSGEGAKNEQYF TGTGCCAGCAGCGGAGAGGGGGCGAAAAACGAGCAGTACTTC
TRBJ1-5 TRBV6-2/TRBV6-3 few TRBD1 CASSPTGAIGQPQHF TGTGCCAGCAGTCCTACAGGGGCAATTGGGCAGCCCCAGCATTTT
TRBJ2-7 TRBV7-2 few NA CASSPLQGSGQYF TGTGCCAGCAGCCCCCTACAGGGATCGGGGCAGTACTTC
TRBJ1-2 TRBV15 many NA CATSSNRDKLYGYTF TGTGCCACCAGCAGCAACCGGGACAAGCTCTATGGCTACACCTTC
TRBJ2-7 TRBV3-1 many TRBD1 CASSQAGTDYEQYF TGTGCCAGCAGCCAAGCAGGGACAGATTACGAGCAGTACTTC
TRBJ1-1 TRBV15 many NA CATRMGDKNTEAFF TGTGCCACCCGAATGGGAGACAAGAACACTGAAGCTTTCTTT
TRBJ1-2 TRBV5-1 NA TRBD1 CTSSPGGGYTF TGCACCAGCAGCCCAGGGGGTGGTTACACCTTC
TRBJ1-1 TRBV5-6 many NA CASSPGQNMNTEAFF TGTGCCAGCAGCCCCGGACAGAACATGAACACTGAAGCTTTCTTT
TRBJ2-7 TRBV5-1 many NA CASSSFGEAYEQYF TGCGCCAGCAGTTCATTCGGAGAGGCCTACGAGCAGTACTTC
TRBJ1-5 TRBV30 NA NA CAWSAEGQPQHF TGTGCCTGGAGTGCCGAAGGTCAGCCCCAGCATTTT
TRBJ2-1 TRBV6-1 many NA CASMPSSYNEQFF TGTGCCAGCATGCCCAGCTCCTACAATGAGCAGTTCTTC
TRBJ2-5 TRBV20-1 NA NA CSASIRGSETQYF TGCAGTGCTAGCATCCGAGGCTCCGAGACCCAGTACTTC
TRBJ2-1 TRBV29-1 NA TRBD1 CSAEGGTGFRNEQFF TGCAGCGCCGAAGGGGGGACAGGGTTTCGCAATGAGCAGTTCTTC
TRBJ1-2 TRBV4-1 few NA CASSQDLSDGYTF TGCGCCAGCAGCCAAGATCTCAGCGATGGCTACACCTTC
TRBJ1-2 TRBV18 few NA CASSPSEAHGYTF TGTGCCAGCTCACCGAGTGAGGCCCATGGCTACACCTTC
TRBJ2-7 TRBV20-1 many TRBD2 CSAGGTSGGSYEQYF TGCAGTGCTGGCGGGACTAGCGGGGGATCCTACGAGCAGTACTTC
TRBJ1-1 TRBV10-2 many NA CASSEQSNTEAFF TGCGCCAGCAGTGAGCAGAGTAACACTGAAGCTTTCTTT
TRBJ2-5 TRBV12-3/TRBV12-4 many NA CASSLETGRETQYF TGTGCCAGCAGTTTAGAGACGGGTAGAGAGACCCAGTACTTC